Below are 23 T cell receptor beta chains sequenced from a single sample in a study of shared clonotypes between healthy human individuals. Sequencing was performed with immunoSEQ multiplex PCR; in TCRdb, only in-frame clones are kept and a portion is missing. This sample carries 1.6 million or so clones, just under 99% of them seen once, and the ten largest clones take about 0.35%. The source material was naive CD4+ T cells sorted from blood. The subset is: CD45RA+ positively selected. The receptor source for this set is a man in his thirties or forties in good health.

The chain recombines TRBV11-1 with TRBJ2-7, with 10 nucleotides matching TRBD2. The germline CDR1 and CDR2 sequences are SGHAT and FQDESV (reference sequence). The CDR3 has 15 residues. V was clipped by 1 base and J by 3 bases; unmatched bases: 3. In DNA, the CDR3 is TGTGCCAGCAGCTTAGATGGGACTAGCGACTACGAGCAGTACTTC. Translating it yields CASSLDGTSDYEQYF.

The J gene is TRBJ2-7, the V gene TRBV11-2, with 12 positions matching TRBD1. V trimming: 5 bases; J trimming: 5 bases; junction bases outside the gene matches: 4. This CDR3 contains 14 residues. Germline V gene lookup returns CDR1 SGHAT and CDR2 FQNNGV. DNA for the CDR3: TGTGCCAGCAGCCCGGGACAGGGGGCCCACGAGCAGTACTTC. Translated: CASSPGQGAHEQYF.

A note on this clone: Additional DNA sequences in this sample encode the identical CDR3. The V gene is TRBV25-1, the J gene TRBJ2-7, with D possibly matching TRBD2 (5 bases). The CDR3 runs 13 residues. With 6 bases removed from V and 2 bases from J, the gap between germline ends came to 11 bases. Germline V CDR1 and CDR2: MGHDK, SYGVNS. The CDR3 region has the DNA TGTGCCAGCAGAGACACGGGAACCTACGAGCAGTACTTC. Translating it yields CASRDTGTYEQYF.

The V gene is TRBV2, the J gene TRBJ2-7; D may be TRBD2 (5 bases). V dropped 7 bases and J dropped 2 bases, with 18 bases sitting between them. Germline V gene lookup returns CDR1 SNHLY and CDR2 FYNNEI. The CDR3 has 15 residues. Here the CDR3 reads CASIPLGQEAYEQYF. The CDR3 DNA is TGTGCCAGCATCCCCCTTGGGCAGGAGGCCTACGAGCAGTACTTC.

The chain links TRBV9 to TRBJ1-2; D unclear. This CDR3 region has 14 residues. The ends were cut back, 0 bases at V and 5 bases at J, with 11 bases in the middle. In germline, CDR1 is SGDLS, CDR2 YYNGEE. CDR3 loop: CASSVGRTAYGYTF. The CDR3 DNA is TGTGCCAGCAGCGTAGGTCGGACGGCTTATGGCTACACCTTC.

In DNA, the CDR3 is TGTGCCAGCAGGCTCACAGGGTCGGGCACAGATACGCAGTATTTT. Its translation: CASRLTGSGTDTQYF. J is TRBJ2-3 and V is TRBV6-5; D possibly corresponds to TRBD1 (6 bases). Germline V gives CDR1 MNHEY, CDR2 SVGAGI. Trimming took 6 bases from V and 1 from J, leaving 14 bases between them. This CDR3 has 15 residues.

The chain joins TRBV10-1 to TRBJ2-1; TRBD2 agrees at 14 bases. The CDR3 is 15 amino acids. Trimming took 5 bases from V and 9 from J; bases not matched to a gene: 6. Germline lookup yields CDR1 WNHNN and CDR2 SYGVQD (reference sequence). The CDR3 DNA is TGCGCCAGCAGTCGACTAGCGGGAGGGCGGGCTGAGCAGTTCTTC. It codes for CASSRLAGGRAEQFF.

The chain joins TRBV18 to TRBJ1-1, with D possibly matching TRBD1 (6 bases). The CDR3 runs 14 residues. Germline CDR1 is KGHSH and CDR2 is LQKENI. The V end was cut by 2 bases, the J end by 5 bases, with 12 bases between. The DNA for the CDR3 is TGTGCCAGCTCACCAACACAGGGTGCAACTGAAGCTTTCTTT. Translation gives CASSPTQGATEAFF.

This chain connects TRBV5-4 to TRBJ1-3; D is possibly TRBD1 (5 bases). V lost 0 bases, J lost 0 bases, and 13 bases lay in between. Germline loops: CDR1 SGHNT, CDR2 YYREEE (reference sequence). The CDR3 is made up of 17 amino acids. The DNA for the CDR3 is TGTGCCAGCAGCTTGGAGCGCCAGGGCCACTCTGGAAACACCATATATTTT. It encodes CASSLERQGHSGNTIYF.

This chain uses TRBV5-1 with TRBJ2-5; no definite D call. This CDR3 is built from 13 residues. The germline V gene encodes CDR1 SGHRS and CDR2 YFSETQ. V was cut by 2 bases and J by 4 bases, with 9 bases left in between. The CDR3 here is CASSLEDRETQYF. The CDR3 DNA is TGCGCCAGCAGCTTAGAAGACCGAGAGACCCAGTACTTC.

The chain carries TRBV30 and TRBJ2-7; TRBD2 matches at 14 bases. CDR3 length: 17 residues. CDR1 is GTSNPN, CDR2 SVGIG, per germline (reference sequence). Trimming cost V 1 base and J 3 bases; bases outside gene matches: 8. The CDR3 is CAWSGGLAGARNYEQYF. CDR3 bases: TGTGCCTGGAGTGGGGGACTAGCGGGGGCCCGCAACTACGAGCAGTACTTC.

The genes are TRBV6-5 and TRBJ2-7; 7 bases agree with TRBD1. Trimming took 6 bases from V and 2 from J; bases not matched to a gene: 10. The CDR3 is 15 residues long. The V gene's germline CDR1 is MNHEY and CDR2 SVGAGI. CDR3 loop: CASSPNRQGPYEQYF. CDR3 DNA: TGTGCCAGCAGCCCCAACCGACAGGGCCCCTACGAGCAGTACTTC.

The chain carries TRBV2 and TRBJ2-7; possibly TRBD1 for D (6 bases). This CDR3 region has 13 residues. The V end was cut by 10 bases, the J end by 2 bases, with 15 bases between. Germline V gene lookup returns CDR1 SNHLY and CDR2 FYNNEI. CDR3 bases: TGTGCCATTTCCGGGACACCGCCCTACGAGCAGTACTTC. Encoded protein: CAISGTPPYEQYF.

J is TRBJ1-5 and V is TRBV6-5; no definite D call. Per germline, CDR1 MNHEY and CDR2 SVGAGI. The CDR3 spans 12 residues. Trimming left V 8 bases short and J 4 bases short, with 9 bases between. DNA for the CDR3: TGTGCCAGCCAAACAGCAAATCAGCCCCAGCATTTT. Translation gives CASQTANQPQHF.

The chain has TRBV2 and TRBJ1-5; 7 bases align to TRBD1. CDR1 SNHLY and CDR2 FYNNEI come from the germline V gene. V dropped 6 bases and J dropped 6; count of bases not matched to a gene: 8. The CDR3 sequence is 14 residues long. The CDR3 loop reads CASRYTGESQPQHF. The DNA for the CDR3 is TGTGCCAGCAGATACACAGGGGAGAGTCAGCCCCAGCATTTT.

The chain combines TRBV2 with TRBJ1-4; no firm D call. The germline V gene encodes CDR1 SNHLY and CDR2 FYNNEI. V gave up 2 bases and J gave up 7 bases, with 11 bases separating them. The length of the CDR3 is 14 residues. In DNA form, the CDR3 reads TGTGCCAGCAGTGAAACAGCCTGGGGTGAAAAACTGTTTTTT. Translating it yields CASSETAWGEKLFF.

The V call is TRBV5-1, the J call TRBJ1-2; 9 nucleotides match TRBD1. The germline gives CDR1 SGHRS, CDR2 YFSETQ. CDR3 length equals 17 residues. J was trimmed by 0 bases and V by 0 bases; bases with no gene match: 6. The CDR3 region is CASSLARTGAANYGYTF. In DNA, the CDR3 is TGCGCCAGCAGCTTGGCTAGGACAGGGGCAGCTAACTATGGCTACACCTTC.

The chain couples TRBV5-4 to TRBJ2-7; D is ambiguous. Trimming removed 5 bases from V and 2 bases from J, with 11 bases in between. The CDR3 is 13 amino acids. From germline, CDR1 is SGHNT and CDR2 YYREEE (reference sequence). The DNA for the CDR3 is TGTGCCAGCAGTCAACAGAACCCCTACGAGCAGTACTTC. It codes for CASSQQNPYEQYF.

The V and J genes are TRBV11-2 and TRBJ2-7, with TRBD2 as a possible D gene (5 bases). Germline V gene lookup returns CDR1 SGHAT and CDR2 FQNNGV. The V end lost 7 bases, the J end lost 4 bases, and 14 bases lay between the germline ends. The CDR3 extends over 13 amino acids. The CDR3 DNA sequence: TGTGCCAGCACCCGACGAGGGTTTTACGAGCAGTACTTC. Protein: CASTRRGFYEQYF.

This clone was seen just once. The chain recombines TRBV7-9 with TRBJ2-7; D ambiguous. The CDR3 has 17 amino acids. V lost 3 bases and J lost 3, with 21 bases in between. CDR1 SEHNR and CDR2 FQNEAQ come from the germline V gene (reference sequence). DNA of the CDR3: TGTGCCAGCAGCTTGGGCCCCCCTAGGACGGTTAGCTACGAGCAGTACTTC. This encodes CASSLGPPRTVSYEQYF.

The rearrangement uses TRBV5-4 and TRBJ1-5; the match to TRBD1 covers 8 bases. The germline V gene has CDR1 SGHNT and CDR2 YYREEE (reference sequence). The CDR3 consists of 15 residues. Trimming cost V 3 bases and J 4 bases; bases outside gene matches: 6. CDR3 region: CASSSGGDRNQPQHF. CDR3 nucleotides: TGTGCCAGCAGCTCTGGTGGGGACAGGAATCAGCCCCAGCATTTT.

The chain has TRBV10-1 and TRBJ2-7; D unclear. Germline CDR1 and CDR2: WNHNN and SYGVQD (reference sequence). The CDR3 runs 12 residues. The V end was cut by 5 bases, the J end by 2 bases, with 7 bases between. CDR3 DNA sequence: TGCGCCAGCAGTTGGGATACCTACGAGCAGTACTTC. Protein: CASSWDTYEQYF.

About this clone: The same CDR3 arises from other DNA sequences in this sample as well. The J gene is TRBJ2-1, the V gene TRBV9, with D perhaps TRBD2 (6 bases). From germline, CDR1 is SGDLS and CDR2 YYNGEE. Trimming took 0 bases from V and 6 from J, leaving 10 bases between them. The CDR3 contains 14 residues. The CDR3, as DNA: TGTGCCAGCAGCGTAGTGGGTAGCGGCAATGAGCAGTTCTTC. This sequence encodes CASSVVGSGNEQFF.